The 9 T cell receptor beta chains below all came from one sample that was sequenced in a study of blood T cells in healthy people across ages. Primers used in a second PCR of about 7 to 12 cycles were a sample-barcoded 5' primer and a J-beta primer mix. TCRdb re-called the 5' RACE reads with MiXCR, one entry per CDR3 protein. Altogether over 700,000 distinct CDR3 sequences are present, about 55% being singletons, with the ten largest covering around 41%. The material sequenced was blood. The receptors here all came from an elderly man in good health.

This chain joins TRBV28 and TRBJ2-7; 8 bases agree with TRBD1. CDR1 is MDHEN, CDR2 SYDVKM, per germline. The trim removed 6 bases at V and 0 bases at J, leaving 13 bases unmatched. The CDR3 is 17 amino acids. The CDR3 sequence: CASSPPRQGPLSYEQYF. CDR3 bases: TGTGCCAGCAGCCCACCCCGACAGGGGCCCCTCTCCTACGAGCAGTACTTC.

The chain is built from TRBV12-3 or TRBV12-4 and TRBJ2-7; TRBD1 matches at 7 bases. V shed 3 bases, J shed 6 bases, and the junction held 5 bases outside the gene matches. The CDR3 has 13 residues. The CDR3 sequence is CASSLRAGGEQYF. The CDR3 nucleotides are TGTGCCAGCAGTTTGAGAGCAGGGGGCGAGCAGTACTTC.

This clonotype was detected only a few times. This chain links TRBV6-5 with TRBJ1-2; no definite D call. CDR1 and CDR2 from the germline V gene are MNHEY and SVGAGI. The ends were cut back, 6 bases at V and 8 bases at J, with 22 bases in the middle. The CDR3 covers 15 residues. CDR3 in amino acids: CASSFAPALSGGYTF. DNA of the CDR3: TGTGCCAGCAGCTTTGCTCCAGCTTTATCGGGAGGCTACACCTTC.

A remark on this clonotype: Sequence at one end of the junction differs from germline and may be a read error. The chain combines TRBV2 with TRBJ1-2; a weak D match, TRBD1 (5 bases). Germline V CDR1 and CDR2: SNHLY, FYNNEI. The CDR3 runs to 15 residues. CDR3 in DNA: TGTGCCGGCAGCTATGACCCGGGGGTAGTTGGTGGCTACACCTTC. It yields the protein CAGSYDPGVVGGYTF.

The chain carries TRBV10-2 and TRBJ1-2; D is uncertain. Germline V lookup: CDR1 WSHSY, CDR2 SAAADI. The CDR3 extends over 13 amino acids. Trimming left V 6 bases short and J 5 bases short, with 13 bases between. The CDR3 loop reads CASSTAPTYGYTF. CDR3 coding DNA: TGCGCCAGCAGCACTGCGCCAACTTATGGCTACACCTTC.

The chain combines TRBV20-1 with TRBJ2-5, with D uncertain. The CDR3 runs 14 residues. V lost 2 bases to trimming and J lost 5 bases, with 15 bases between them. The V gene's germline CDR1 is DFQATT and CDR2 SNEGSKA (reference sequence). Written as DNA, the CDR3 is TGCAGTGCTAGATCCCACACAATGGAGGAGACCCAGTACTTC. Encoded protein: CSARSHTMEETQYF.

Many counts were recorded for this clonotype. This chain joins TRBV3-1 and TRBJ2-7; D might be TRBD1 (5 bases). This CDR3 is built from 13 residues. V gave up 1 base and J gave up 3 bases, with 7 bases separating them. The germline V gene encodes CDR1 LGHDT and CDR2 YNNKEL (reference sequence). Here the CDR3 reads CASSQVQGYEQYF. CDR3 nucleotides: TGTGCCAGCAGCCAAGTGCAGGGCTACGAGCAGTACTTC.

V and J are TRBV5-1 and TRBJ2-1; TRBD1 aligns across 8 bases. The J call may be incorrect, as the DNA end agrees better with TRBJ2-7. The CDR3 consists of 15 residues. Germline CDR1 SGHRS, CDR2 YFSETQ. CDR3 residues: CASSFGTRGQNEQYF. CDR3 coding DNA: TGCGCCAGCAGCTTTGGTACCAGGGGGCAAAATGAGCAGTACTTC.

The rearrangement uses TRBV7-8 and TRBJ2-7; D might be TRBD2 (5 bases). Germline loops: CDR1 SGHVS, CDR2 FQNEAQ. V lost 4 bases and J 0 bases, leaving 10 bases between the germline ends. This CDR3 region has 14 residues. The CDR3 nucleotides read TGTGCCAGCAGCTGGACTGGCTACTCCTACGAGCAGTACTTC. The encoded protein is CASSWTGYSYEQYF. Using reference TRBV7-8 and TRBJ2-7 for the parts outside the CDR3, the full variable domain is GAGVSQSPRYKVAKRGQDVALRCDPISGHVSLFWYQQALGQGPEFLTYFQNEAQLDKSGLPSDRFFAERPEGSVSTLKIQRTQQEDSAVYLCASSWTGYSYEQYFGPGTRLTVT.